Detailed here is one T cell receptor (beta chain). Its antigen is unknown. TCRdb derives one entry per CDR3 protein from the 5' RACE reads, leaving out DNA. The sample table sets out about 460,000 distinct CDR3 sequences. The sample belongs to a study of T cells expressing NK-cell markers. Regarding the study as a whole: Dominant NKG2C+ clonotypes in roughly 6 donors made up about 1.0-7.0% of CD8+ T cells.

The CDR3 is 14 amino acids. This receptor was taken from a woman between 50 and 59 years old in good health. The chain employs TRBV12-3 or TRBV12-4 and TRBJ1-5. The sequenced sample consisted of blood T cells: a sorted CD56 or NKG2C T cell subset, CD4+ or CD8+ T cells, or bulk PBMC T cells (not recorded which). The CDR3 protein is CASSTTGGPQPQHF.